Each of the 7 T cell receptor beta chains below was sequenced from the same sample in a study of cytomegalovirus exposure and HLA in healthy donors. Researchers ran the PCR with 60 Vbeta and 13 Jbeta primers. Sequenced by immunoSEQ multiplex PCR; TCRdb stores in-frame clones only, minus some. Counted here are 160,000 or so clones, about 79% occurring once; the ten biggest clones make up roughly 6.5%. Sequencing was done on a sample of PBMCs. These receptor sequences come from a man over 45 in good health and CMV-seropositive.

The chain links TRBV5-1 to TRBJ1-6; 9 positions agree with TRBD1. V gave up 2 bases and J gave up 7 bases; unmatched junction bases: 1. The CDR3 spans 14 residues. CDR1 and CDR2 from the germline V gene are SGHRS and YFSETQ. The chain's CDR3 is CASSFGQGNSPLHF. In DNA, the CDR3 is TGCGCCAGCAGCTTCGGACAGGGGAATTCACCCCTCCACTTT.

Comment on this clone: The same CDR3 arises from other DNA sequences in this sample as well. The chain is built from TRBV7-6 and TRBJ1-1; D is ambiguous. With 4 bases removed from V and 5 bases from J, the gap between germline ends came to 8 bases. This CDR3 comprises 12 residues. Per the germline V gene, CDR1 is SGHVS and CDR2 is FNYEAQ. CDR3 in amino acids: CASSSDGTEAFF. In nucleotides, the CDR3 is TGTGCCAGCAGCTCCGACGGGACTGAAGCTTTCTTT.

This sequence joins TRBV5-1 and TRBJ2-1, with 8 bases aligning to TRBD2. Germline-derived CDR1 and CDR2 are SGHRS and YFSETQ. This CDR3 has 22 residues. The trim removed 2 bases at V and 0 bases at J, leaving 22 bases unmatched. The CDR3: CASSFGLGQGAGDWSSYNEQFF. CDR3 nucleotides: TGCGCCAGCAGCTTCGGGTTGGGCCAGGGAGCGGGGGACTGGAGCTCCTACAATGAGCAGTTCTTC.

This clone was seen a single time. As DNA, the CDR3 is TGCGCCAGCAGCACTCCGGGACAAGAGCAGTACTTC. This sequence encodes CASSTPGQEQYF. V gene TRBV5-1 combines with J gene TRBJ2-7, with a tentative D call TRBD1 (6 bases). Germline V CDR1 and CDR2: SGHRS, YFSETQ. V was trimmed by 4 bases and J by 7 bases, leaving 12 bases between them. CDR3 length: 12 residues.

The rearrangement links TRBV19 to TRBJ2-5; the match to TRBD2 covers 8 bases. J lost 2 bases, V lost 4 bases, and 15 bases had no gene match. The germline gives CDR1 LNHDA, CDR2 SQIVND (reference sequence). The CDR3 sequence is 18 residues long. CDR3 DNA sequence: TGTGCCAGTAGTAGGGGCGGGAGGTCCCGAGCGCCACAAGAGACCCAGTACTTC. Amino acid sequence: CASSRGGRSRAPQETQYF.

The table lists this clone with a count of one. The J gene is TRBJ1-1, the V gene TRBV7-9, with no clear D. Looked up from germline, CDR1 is SEHNR and CDR2 is FQNEAQ (reference sequence). The CDR3 extends over 14 amino acids. The V and J ends lost 1 base and 2 bases respectively, with 8 bases between them. CDR3 sequence reads: CASSLEQLNTEAFF. CDR3 nucleotide sequence: TGTGCCAGCAGCTTAGAACAGCTTAACACTGAAGCTTTCTTT.

The chain carries TRBV5-1 and TRBJ2-1; 9 nucleotides align to TRBD2. The CDR3 length is 16 residues. The germline V gene encodes CDR1 SGHRS and CDR2 YFSETQ. The J segment lost 2 bases and the V segment lost 2 bases, leaving 5 bases of the junction unmatched. Written as DNA, the CDR3 is TGCGCCAGCAGCTTTCTGACTAGCGGCCCCTACAATGAGCAGTTCTTC. This gives the protein CASSFLTSGPYNEQFF. The entire variable domain, with the rest obtained from reference TRBV5-1 and TRBJ2-1, is as follows: KAGVTQTPRYLIKTRGQQVTLSCSPISGHRSVSWYQQTPGQGLQFLFEYFSETQRNKGNFPGRFSGRQFSNSRSEMNVSTLELGDSALYLCASSFLTSGPYNEQFFGPGTRLTVL.